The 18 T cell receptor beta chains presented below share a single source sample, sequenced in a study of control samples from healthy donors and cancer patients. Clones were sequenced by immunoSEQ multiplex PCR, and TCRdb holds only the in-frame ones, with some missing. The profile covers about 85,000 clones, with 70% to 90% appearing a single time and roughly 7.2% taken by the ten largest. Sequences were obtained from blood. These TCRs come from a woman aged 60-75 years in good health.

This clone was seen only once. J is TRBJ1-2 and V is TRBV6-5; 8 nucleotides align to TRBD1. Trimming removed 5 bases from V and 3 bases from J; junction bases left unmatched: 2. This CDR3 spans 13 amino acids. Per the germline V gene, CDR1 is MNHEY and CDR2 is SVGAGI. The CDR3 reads CASSPTGDYGYTF. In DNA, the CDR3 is TGTGCCAGCAGTCCGACAGGGGACTATGGCTACACCTTC.

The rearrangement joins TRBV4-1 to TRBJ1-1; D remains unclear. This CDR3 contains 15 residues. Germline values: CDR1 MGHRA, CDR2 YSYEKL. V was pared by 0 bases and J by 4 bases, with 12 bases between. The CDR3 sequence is CASSQDNVRATEAFF. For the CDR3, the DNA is TGCGCCAGCAGCCAAGATAATGTCCGGGCCACTGAAGCTTTCTTT.

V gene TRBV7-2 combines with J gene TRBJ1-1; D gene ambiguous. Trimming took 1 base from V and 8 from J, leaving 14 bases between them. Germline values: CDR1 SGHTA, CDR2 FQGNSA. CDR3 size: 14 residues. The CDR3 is CASSLGWQLGEAFF. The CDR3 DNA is TGTGCCAGCAGCTTAGGTTGGCAATTGGGGGAAGCTTTCTTT.

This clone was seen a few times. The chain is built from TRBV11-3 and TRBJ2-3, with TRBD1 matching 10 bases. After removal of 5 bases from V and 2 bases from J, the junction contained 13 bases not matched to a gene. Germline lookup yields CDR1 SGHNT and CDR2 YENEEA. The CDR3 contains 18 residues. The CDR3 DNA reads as TGTGCCAGCAGCCCGGGACTGGGACAGGGGTCATTCACAGATACGCAGTATTTT. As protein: CASSPGLGQGSFTDTQYF.

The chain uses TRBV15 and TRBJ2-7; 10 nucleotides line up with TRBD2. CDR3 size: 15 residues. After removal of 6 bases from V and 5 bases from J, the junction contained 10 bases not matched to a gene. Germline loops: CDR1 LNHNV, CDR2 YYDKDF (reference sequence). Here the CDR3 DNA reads TGTGCCACCAGTACGCCGCTAGCGGGAGTGCACGAGCAGTACTTC. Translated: CATSTPLAGVHEQYF.

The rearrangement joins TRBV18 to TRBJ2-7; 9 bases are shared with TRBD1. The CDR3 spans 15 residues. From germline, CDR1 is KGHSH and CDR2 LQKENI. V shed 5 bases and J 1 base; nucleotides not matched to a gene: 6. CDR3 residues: CASSAGTGSSYEQYF. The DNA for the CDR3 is TGTGCCAGCTCAGCCGGGACAGGGAGTTCCTACGAGCAGTACTTC.

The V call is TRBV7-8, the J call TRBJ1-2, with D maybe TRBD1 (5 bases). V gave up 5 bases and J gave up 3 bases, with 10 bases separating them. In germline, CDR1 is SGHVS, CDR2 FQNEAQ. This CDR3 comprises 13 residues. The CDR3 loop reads CASSTRQYYGYTF. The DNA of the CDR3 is TGTGCCAGCAGCACCCGACAGTACTATGGCTACACCTTC.

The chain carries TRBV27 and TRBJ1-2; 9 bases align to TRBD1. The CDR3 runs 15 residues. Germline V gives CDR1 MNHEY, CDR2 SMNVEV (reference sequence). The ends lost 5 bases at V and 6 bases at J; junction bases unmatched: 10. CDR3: CASSPLLGQGNGYTF. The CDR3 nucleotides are TGTGCCAGCAGTCCCTTATTGGGACAGGGAAATGGCTACACCTTC.

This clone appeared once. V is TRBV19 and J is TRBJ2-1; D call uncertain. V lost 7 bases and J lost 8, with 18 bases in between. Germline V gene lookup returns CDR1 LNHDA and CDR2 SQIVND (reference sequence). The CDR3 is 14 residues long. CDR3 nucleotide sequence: TGTGCCAGTACCACAAGCCCAGGTTACCATGAGCAGTTCTTC. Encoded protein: CASTTSPGYHEQFF.

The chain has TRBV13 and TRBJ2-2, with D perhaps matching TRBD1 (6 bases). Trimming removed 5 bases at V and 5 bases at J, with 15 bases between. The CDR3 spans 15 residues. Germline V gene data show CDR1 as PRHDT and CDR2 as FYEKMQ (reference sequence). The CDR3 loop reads CASSPGTPDTGELFF. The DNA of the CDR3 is TGTGCCAGCAGCCCGGGGACACCCGATACCGGGGAGCTGTTTTTT.

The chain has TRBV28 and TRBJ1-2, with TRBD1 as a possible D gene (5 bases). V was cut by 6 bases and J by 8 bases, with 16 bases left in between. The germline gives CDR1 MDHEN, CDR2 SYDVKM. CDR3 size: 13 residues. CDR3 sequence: CASRKAGLGGYTF. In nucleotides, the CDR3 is TGTGCCAGCAGGAAAGCAGGGTTAGGGGGCTACACCTTC.

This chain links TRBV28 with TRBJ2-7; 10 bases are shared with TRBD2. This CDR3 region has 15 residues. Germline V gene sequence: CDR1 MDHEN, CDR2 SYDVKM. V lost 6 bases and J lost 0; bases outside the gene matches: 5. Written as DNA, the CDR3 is TGTGCCAGCAGCATTAGCGGGAGGCCCTCCTACGAGCAGTACTTC. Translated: CASSISGRPSYEQYF.

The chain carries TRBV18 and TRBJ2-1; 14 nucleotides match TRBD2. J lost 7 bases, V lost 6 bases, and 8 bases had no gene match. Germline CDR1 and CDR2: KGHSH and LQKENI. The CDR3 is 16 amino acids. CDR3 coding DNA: TGTGCCAGCTCCCCGGTGGGACTAGCGGGGGATAATGAGCAGTTCTTC. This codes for CASSPVGLAGDNEQFF.

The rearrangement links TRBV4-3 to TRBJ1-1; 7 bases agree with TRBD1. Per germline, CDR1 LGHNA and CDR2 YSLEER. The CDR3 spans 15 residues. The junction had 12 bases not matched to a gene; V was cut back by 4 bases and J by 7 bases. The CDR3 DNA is TGCGCCAGCAGCCTCGAACAGGGGAACCCATATGAAGCTTTCTTT. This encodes CASSLEQGNPYEAFF.

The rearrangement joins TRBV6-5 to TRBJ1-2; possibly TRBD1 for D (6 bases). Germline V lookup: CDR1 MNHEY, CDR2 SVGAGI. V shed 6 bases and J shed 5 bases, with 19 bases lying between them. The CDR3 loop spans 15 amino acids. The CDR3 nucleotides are TGTGCCAGCAGGTCACATGGGGGGCAAATTTATGGCTACACCTTC. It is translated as CASRSHGGQIYGYTF.

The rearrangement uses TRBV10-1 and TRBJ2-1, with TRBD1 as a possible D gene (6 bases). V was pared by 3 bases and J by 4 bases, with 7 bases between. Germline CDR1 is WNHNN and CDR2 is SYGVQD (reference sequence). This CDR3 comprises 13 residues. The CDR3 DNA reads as TGCGCCAGCAGTGACGGACAGTACAATGAGCAGTTCTTC. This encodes CASSDGQYNEQFF.

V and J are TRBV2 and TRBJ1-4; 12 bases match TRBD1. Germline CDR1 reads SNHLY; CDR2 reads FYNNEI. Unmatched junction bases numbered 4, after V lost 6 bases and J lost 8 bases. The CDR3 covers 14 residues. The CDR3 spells CASRDGTGGEKLFF. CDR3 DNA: TGTGCCAGCAGAGACGGGACAGGGGGCGAAAAACTGTTTTTT. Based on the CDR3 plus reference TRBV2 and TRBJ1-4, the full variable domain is EPEVTQTPSHQVTQMGQEVILRCVPISNHLYFYWYRQILGQKVEFLVSFYNNEISEKSEIFDDQFSVERPDGSNFTLKIRSTKLEDSAMYFCASRDGTGGEKLFFGSGTQLSVL.

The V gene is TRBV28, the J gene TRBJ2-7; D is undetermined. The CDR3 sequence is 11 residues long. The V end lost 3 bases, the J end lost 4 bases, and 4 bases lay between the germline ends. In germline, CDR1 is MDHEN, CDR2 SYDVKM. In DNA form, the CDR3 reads TGTGCCAGCAGTTTGAAGTACGAGCAGTACTTC. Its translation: CASSLKYEQYF. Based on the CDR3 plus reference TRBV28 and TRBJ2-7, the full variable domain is DVKVTQSSRYLVKRTGEKVFLECVQDMDHENMFWYRQDPGLGLRLIYFSYDVKMKEKGDIPEGYSVSREKKERFSLILESASTNQTSMYLCASSLKYEQYFGPGTRLTVT.